This T cell receptor (beta chain) was observed in a study of T-cell reconstitution after alpha-beta-depleted transplantation in children. The CDR3 spans 14 residues. Per the germline V gene, CDR1 is SGHVS and CDR2 is FNYEAQ. V gave up 5 bases and J gave up 1 base; unmatched junction bases: 2. Preparation of the TCRbeta library involved a method that used unique molecular identifiers. TCRdb called the PCR reads again in MiXCR, with one record for every CDR3 protein. The table has 200,000 to 250,000 distinct CDR3 sequences, around 8.9% seen once. There are many counts of this clonotype. This TCR came from a human donor who donated a stem cell graft to a child with SCID. The material sequenced was PBMCs from the stem cell graft donor, taken from the stem cell graft. The chain uses TRBV7-6 and TRBJ2-3; 8 positions agree with TRBD2. CDR3 nucleotides: TGTGCCAGCAGCACGACTAGCGGCACAGATACGCAGTATTTT. This translates into CASSTTSGTDTQYF.